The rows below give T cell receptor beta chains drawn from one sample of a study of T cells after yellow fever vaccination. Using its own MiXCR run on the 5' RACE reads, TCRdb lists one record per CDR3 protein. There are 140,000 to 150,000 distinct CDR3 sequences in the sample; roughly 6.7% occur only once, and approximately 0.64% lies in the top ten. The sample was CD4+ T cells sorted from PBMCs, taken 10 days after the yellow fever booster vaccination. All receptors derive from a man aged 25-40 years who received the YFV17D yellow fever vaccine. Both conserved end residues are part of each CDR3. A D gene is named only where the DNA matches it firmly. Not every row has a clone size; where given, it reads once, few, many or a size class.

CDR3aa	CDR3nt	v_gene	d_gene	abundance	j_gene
CASSIMDTQYF	TGTGCCAGTAGTATTATGGATACGCAGTATTTT	TRBV19	.	.	TRBJ2-3
CASTSGGVGTGELFF	TGTGCCAGCACATCGGGAGGAGTCGGCACCGGGGAGCTGTTTTTT	TRBV9	TRBD2	many	TRBJ2-2
CASSLRGRHEQYF	TGCGCCAGCAGCTTGAGAGGGCGCCACGAGCAGTACTTC	TRBV5-1	.	many	TRBJ2-7
CATSDSGDEFYTF	TGTGCCACCAGTGATTCAGGGGATGAGTTCTACACCTTC	TRBV24-1	.	many	TRBJ1-2
CASSVSWQGVYTQYF	TGTGCCAGCAGCGTAAGCTGGCAGGGAGTGTATACGCAGTATTTT	TRBV9	.	few	TRBJ2-3
CSVGDGPYEQYF	TGCAGCGTGGGAGACGGGCCGTACGAGCAGTACTTC	TRBV29-1	.	many	TRBJ2-7
CAISEDRENYEQYF	TGTGCCATCAGTGAGGACCGAGAAAACTACGAGCAGTACTTC	TRBV10-3	.	many	TRBJ2-7
CASSPPHMTGNRTGYTF	TGTGCCAGCTCACCACCACATATGACAGGGAATCGGACTGGCTACACCTTC	TRBV18	TRBD1	few	TRBJ1-2
CATSGAGTDTQYF	TGTGCCACCAGTGGGGCAGGGACAGATACGCAGTATTTT	TRBV24-1	.	many	TRBJ2-3
CASSLGQSTGELFF	TGTGCCAGCAGCTTGGGACAGTCAACCGGGGAGCTGTTTTTT	TRBV5-8	.	many	TRBJ2-2
CAIRAGQGADTQYF	TGTGCCATCAGGGCAGGACAGGGGGCAGATACGCAGTATTTT	TRBV10-3	TRBD1	many	TRBJ2-3
CASRMRLAGYNEQFF	TGTGCCAGCAGGATGCGGCTAGCGGGCTACAATGAGCAGTTCTTC	TRBV2	TRBD2	many	TRBJ2-1
CASSFSATYHTEAFF	TGTGCCAGCAGCTTCTCCGCCACCTATCACACTGAAGCTTTCTTT	TRBV7-8	.	many	TRBJ1-1
CASSFPGSYNEQFF	TGTGCCAGCAGCTTCCCTGGCTCCTACAATGAGCAGTTCTTC	TRBV7-2	.	few	TRBJ2-1
CSARGKRSVGPSSYNEQFF	TGCAGTGCTAGAGGCAAGCGATCAGTAGGCCCGAGCTCCTACAATGAGCAGTTCTTC	TRBV20-1	.	.	TRBJ2-1
CASSTLGGQPQHF	TGTGCCAGCAGTACCTTGGGCGGGCAGCCCCAGCATTTT	TRBV6-6	.	many	TRBJ1-5
CASSIVGGLSEQFF	TGTGCCAGTAGTATTGTGGGAGGGCTTAGTGAGCAGTTCTTC	TRBV19	TRBD2	few	TRBJ2-1
CASRLAGATDTQYF	TGTGCCAGCAGACTAGCGGGGGCCACAGATACGCAGTATTTT	TRBV6-1	TRBD2	many	TRBJ2-3
CASMDSNQPQHF	TGTGCCAGCATGGATAGCAATCAGCCCCAGCATTTT	TRBV28	.	many	TRBJ1-5
CASSPSGQGREQYF	TGTGCCAGCAGCCCGTCGGGACAGGGGCGCGAGCAGTACTTC	TRBV6-2/TRBV6-3	TRBD1	few	TRBJ2-7
CASSYSGLDQQYF	TGTGCCAGCAGTTACTCGGGCCTCGATCAGCAGTACTTC	TRBV6-5	.	many	TRBJ2-7
CASRQAGASARDTQYF	TGTGCCAGCAGGCAAGCAGGGGCTTCGGCAAGGGATACGCAGTATTTT	TRBV3-1	.	many	TRBJ2-3
CASSLKGGQGNTEAFF	TGTGCCAGCAGCTTAAAAGGGGGGCAGGGTAATACTGAAGCTTTCTTT	TRBV7-2	.	many	TRBJ1-1
CASKTGMAGELFF	TGTGCCAGCAAGACAGGGATGGCCGGGGAGCTGTTTTTT	TRBV6-1	TRBD1	many	TRBJ2-2
CASSPRSGMNTEAFF	TGTGCCAGCTCACCTAGGTCCGGCATGAACACTGAAGCTTTCTTT	TRBV18	.	few	TRBJ1-1